This T cell receptor beta chain was retrieved from a study of shared clonotypes between healthy human individuals. CDR3 size: 15 residues. Germline assignment: CDR1 SGHTA and CDR2 FQGNSA. J lost 3 bases, V lost 3 bases, and 8 bases had no gene match. The naive CD8 population came from CD45RO-negative cells selected for CCR7, without terminally differentiated effector memory CD45RA+ cells. Notes on this clone: The antigen remains unidentified.

Method: immunoSEQ multiplex PCR; TCRdb's copy keeps in-frame clones and lacks some. This sample has 2 million to 2.5 million clones, with roughly 95% found just once. Overall study results and limits: Several donors shared about 4.5% of their naive CD4 clonotypes. Depth was large, yet rarefaction showed that sorted-subset sequencing was incomplete.

V usage is TRBV7-2 and J usage is TRBJ2-7, with 7 bases fitting TRBD1. The sample taken for sequencing was naive CD8+ T cells sorted from blood. This receptor was obtained from a man aged 18 to 29 in good health. CDR3 sequence (DNA): TGTGCCAGCAGCTTTAGAGGGGGCCCAAACTACGAGCAGTACTTC. Amino acid sequence: CASSFRGGPNYEQYF.